Detailed here is one T cell receptor (beta chain). The antigen remains unidentified. What was sequenced were expressed TCRB transcripts, since all of the isolated RNA had been reverse transcribed. Measured with immunoSEQ multiplex PCR; TCRdb has only the in-frame clones, and not every one. The profile shows approximately 330,000 clones, 8% to 13% of them singletons. This sample is part of a study of beta chain features in type 1 diabetes. Study-wide points: More deletions and fewer insertions at VDJ junctions were found in patients with type 1 diabetes.

Sequencing was carried out using naive CD4+ T cells from blood. This receptor was obtained from a woman aged 25 to 39 in good health.

The CDR3 DNA is TGCGCCAGCAGCCCTTCTATGGGGGCAGGGACTAGTGGCTACACCTTC. Its translation: CASSPSMGAGTSGYTF. The chain uses TRBV4-1 and TRBJ1-2; TRBD1 is a possible D gene (6 bases). Germline loops: CDR1 MGHRA, CDR2 YSYEKL. Trimming stripped 4 bases from V and 7 bases from J, with 22 bases between. The CDR3 consists of 16 residues.